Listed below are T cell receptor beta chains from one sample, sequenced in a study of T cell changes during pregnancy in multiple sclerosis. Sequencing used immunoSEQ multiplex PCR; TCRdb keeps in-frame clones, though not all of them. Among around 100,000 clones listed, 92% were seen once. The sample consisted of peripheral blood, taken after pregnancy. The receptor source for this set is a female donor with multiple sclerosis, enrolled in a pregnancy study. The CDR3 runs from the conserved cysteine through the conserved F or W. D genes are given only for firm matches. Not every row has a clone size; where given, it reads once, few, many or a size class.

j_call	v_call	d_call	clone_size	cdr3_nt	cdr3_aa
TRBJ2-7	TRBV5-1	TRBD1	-	TGCGCCAGCACCGGACAGGGGGCCGAGCAGTACTTC	CASTGQGAEQYF
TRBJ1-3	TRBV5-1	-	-	TGCGCCAGCAGCGGAGGGACGGACTCTGGAAACACCATATATTTT	CASSGGTDSGNTIYF
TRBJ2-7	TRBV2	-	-	TGTGCCAGCAGTAACGGGATCTACGAGCAGTACTTC	CASSNGIYEQYF
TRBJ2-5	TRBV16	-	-	TGTGCCAGCAGCCAATCGCAGGTAGAGACCCAGTACTTC	CASSQSQVETQYF
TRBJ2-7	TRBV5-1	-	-	TGCGCCAGCAGCCTAGGACCCCTCCGGGACACATCGACCTACGAGCAGTACTTC	CASSLGPLRDTSTYEQYF
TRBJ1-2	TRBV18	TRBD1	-	TGTGCCAGCTCACCCAAACAGGGGGCTGATGGCTACACCTTC	CASSPKQGADGYTF
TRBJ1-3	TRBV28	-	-	TGTGCCAGCAGTACTCCAGGAGGATCTGGAAACACCATATATTTT	CASSTPGGSGNTIYF
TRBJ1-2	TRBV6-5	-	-	TGTGCCAGCAGTTATAGACAGTCCCTCTACTATGGCTACACCTTC	CASSYRQSLYYGYTF
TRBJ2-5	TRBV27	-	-	TGTGCCAGCAAGTTTAGCGGCCCATTGGAGACCCAGTACTTC	CASKFSGPLETQYF
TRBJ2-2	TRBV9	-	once	TGTGCCAGCAGCTCCGGGATCGGCGGGGAGCTGTTTTTT	CASSSGIGGELFF
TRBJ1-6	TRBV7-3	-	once	TGTGCCAGCAGCTTAGGTGGCGGGGGAGGTAATTCACCCCTCCACTTT	CASSLGGGGGNSPLHF
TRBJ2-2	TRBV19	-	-	TGTGCCAGTAGTGATTTGGGGGCTGACACCGGGGAGCTGTTTTTT	CASSDLGADTGELFF
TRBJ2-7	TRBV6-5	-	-	TGTGCCAGCAGTTACTCCGGGCGGGGCTCCTACGAGCAGTACTTC	CASSYSGRGSYEQYF
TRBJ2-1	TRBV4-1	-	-	TGCGCCAGCAGCCAAGACGGTAGCTCCTACAATGAGCAGTTCTTC	CASSQDGSSYNEQFF
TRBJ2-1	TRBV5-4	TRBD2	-	TGTGCCAGCAGCGTTCCTAGCGGGAGAACTGAGCAGTTCTTC	CASSVPSGRTEQFF
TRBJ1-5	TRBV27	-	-	TGTGCCAGCAGTTTGCGGTCCAATCAGCCCCAGCATTTT	CASSLRSNQPQHF
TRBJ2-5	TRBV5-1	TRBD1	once	TGCGCCAGCAGCTCCGGGACAGGAAAAGAGACCCAGTACTTC	CASSSGTGKETQYF
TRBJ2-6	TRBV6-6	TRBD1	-	TGTGCCAGCAGTGGACAGGTTGTTGGCGGGGCCAACGTCCTGACTTTC	CASSGQVVGGANVLTF
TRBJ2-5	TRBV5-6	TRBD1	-	TGTGCCAGCAGGATCAGACAGGGTGGGACCCAGTACTTC	CASRIRQGGTQYF
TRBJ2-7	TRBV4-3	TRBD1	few	TGCGCCAGCAGCCATCGACAGGGTTTAAGTTCCTACGAGCAGTACTTC	CASSHRQGLSSYEQYF
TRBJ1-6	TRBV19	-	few	TGTGCCAGTAGTATGGCGGCCTGGGATTCACCCCTCCACTTT	CASSMAAWDSPLHF
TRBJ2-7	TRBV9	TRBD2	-	TGTGCCAGCAGCGGTCCAGCGGGGGGTTTAGACGAGCAGTACTTC	CASSGPAGGLDEQYF
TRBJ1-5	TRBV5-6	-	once	TGTGCCAGCAGCTTGGGAGGAAGGTCCAACAATCAGCCCCAGCATTTT	CASSLGGRSNNQPQHF
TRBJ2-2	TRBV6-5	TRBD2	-	TGTGCCAGCACCCTAGCGGGAGGTAGCACCGGGGAGCTGTTTTTT	CASTLAGGSTGELFF
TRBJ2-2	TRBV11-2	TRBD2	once	TGTGCCAGCAGCTTCTGGGGAGGGTGGACCGGGGAGCTGTTTTTT	CASSFWGGWTGELFF
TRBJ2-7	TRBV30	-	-	TGTGCCTGGTCAACAGGGAAGAGGCAGTACTTC	CAWSTGKRQYF